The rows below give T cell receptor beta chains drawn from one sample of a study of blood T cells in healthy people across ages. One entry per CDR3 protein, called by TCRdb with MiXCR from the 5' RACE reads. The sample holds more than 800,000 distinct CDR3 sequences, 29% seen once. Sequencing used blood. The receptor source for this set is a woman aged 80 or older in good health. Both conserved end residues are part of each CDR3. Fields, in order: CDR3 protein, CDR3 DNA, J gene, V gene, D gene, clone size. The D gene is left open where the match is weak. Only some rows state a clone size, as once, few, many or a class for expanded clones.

CATSEGVYNEQYF	TGTGCCACCAGTGAGGGGGTCTACAATGAGCAGTACTTC	TRBJ2-7	TRBV24-1	NA	NA
CSVRGRRSEIDTQYF	TGCAGCGTGCGAGGTCGCCGGTCTGAGATAGATACGCAGTATTTT	TRBJ2-3	TRBV29-1	NA	many
CASSLSGRGEAFF	TGTGCCAGCAGTTTATCTGGGCGAGGTGAAGCTTTCTTT	TRBJ1-1	TRBV27	NA	NA
CASSPKTGASTDTQYF	TGTGCCAGCAGCCCCAAAACAGGGGCGAGCACAGATACGCAGTATTTT	TRBJ2-3	TRBV5-4	TRBD1	many
CASSARFRGGLYF	TGTGCCAGCAGCGCGCGATTTCGCGGGGGATTGTACTTC	TRBJ2-5	TRBV7-8	TRBD2	few
CSARRLAGGTDTQYF	TGCAGTGCTAGACGACTAGCGGGGGGGACAGATACGCAGTATTTT	TRBJ2-3	TRBV20-1	TRBD2	many
CASSRAGGNTDTQYF	TGTGCCAGCAGCCGAGCGGGGGGGAACACAGATACGCAGTATTTT	TRBJ2-3	TRBV7-2	TRBD2	NA
CSKFGRDGYTF	TGCAGTAAGTTCGGCCGGGATGGCTACACCTTC	TRBJ1-2	TRBV20-1	NA	NA
CASSTKGRQGGNYTF	TGTGCCAGCAGCACGAAAGGCAGACAGGGGGGTAACTACACCTTC	TRBJ1-2	TRBV21-1	NA	NA
CASSTRGNYGYTF	TGTGCCAGCAGCACGCGGGGAAACTATGGCTACACCTTC	TRBJ1-2	TRBV7-2	NA	NA
CASSQATGSSYEQYF	TGTGCCAGCAGCCAAGCGACAGGGAGCTCCTACGAGCAGTACTTC	TRBJ2-7	TRBV3-1	TRBD1	many
CASSVEGGVREQYF	TGTGCCAGCAGCGTAGAAGGAGGGGTTCGGGAGCAGTACTTC	TRBJ2-7	TRBV9	NA	many
CASSQARLAGADTQYF	TGCGCCAGCAGCCAAGCCCGACTAGCTGGTGCAGATACGCAGTATTTT	TRBJ2-3	TRBV4-3	TRBD2	many
CSVEAPGKDYGYTF	TGCAGCGTTGAAGCTCCAGGGAAGGACTATGGCTACACCTTC	TRBJ1-2	TRBV29-1	NA	many
CASSGTGRGTEAFF	TGTGCCAGCAGTGGGACCGGGAGAGGCACTGAAGCTTTCTTT	TRBJ1-1	TRBV12-3/TRBV12-4	NA	few
CASSLGAGHNEQFF	TGCGCCAGCAGCTTAGGGGCAGGGCATAATGAGCAGTTCTTC	TRBJ2-1	TRBV5-1	NA	NA
CASSFISRPYEQYF	TGTGCCAGCAGCTTCATTAGCCGGCCCTACGAGCAGTACTTC	TRBJ2-7	TRBV7-2	NA	once
CASSLAGGFGTQYF	TGTGCCAGCAGCTTAGCCGGGGGCTTTGGTACGCAGTATTTT	TRBJ2-3	TRBV11-3	NA	NA
CASSLGGGSQYEQYF	TGCGCCAGCAGTCTGGGGGGCGGCAGTCAGTACGAGCAGTACTTC	TRBJ2-7	TRBV5-1	NA	NA
CASRGELATDTQYF	TGCGCCAGCAGGGGGGAACTAGCGACGGATACGCAGTATTTT	TRBJ2-3	TRBV10-1	TRBD2	NA
CASSLGVGGPFNEQFF	TGTGCCAGCAGCTTAGGGGTGGGGGGGCCGTTCAATGAGCAGTTCTTC	TRBJ2-1	TRBV7-9	NA	many
CASSLAQGATGELFF	TGTGCCAGCAGCTTAGCGCAGGGTGCCACCGGGGAGCTGTTTTTT	TRBJ2-2	TRBV7-2	NA	few
CSAHTMIPGKGEQFF	TGCAGTGCCCATACTATGATCCCTGGAAAGGGTGAGCAGTTCTTC	TRBJ2-1	TRBV20-1	NA	many
CASSQDSRFLDTRDEQFF	TGCGCCAGCAGCCAAGATAGTAGGTTCTTGGATACTCGCGATGAGCAGTTCTTC	TRBJ2-1	TRBV4-3	NA	many
CASVAGGRKDTQYF	TGTGCCAGCGTGGCGGGGGGGCGGAAAGATACGCAGTATTTT	TRBJ2-3	TRBV6-2/TRBV6-3	TRBD2	NA
CASSRRLARQVDTQYF	TGTGCCAGCAGCCGTAGACTAGCCCGACAGGTGGATACGCAGTATTTT	TRBJ2-3	TRBV7-2	NA	NA
CASSQQGQYNEQFF	TGCGCCAGCAGCCAACAGGGACAGTACAATGAGCAGTTCTTC	TRBJ2-1	TRBV5-1	TRBD1	many
CSARAPSGDNEQFF	TGCAGTGCTAGAGCGCCTAGCGGGGACAATGAGCAGTTCTTC	TRBJ2-1	TRBV20-1	TRBD2	many
CASSHTGLADTQYF	TGTGCCAGCAGTCACACGGGATTAGCAGATACGCAGTATTTT	TRBJ2-3	TRBV6-6	NA	NA
CASSVAPTSGGTDTQYF	TGTGCCAGCAGCGTAGCCCCGACTAGCGGGGGCACAGATACGCAGTATTTT	TRBJ2-3	TRBV9	TRBD2	many